These 26 T cell receptor beta chains originate from one sample sequenced in a study of OX40 agonist ivuxolimab in advanced cancers. Repertoires were generated with immunoSEQ multiplex PCR, while TCRdb's copy carries only in-frame clones and drops some. In the table there are 35,000 to 45,000 clones, around 93% of which are singletons. The specimen was CD4+ or CD8+ T cells sorted from blood, collected in a trial of the OX40 agonist ivuxolimab. The source of these receptors is an adult with an advanced solid tumor such as melanoma, head and neck, liver or kidney cancer.

In regard to this clone: Germline and junction disagree at one end, which may indicate a read error. The chain couples TRBV15 to TRBJ2-7; D possibly uses TRBD1 or TRBD2 (6 bases each). This CDR3 has 15 amino acids. CDR1 is LNHNV and CDR2 is YYDKDF in the germline V gene (reference sequence). The CDR3 DNA follows: TGTGCCACCAGCAGGGAACTCGGGGGCTCCGACGAGCAGTACTTC. It translates to CATSRELGGSDEQYF.

The rearrangement uses TRBV5-1 and TRBJ2-7; D is perhaps TRBD1 or TRBD2 (5 bases each). CDR1 SGHRS and CDR2 YFSETQ come from the germline V gene. Trimming pared 0 bases from V and 0 bases from J, leaving 10 bases between. This CDR3 region has 15 residues. This CDR3 is CASSLGDGSSYEQYF. The CDR3 nucleotides are TGCGCCAGCAGCTTGGGGGACGGTAGCTCCTACGAGCAGTACTTC.

This rearrangement joins TRBV7-6 to TRBJ2-5, with D hard to call. V lost 1 base, J lost 5 bases, and 8 bases lay in between. In germline, CDR1 is SGHVS, CDR2 FNYEAQ. This CDR3 has 13 residues. CDR3 nucleotide sequence: TGTGCCAGCAGCTTAGTTCTGTGGGAGACCCAGTACTTC. Translated: CASSLVLWETQYF.

The chain has TRBV7-9 and TRBJ2-7; D possibly corresponds to TRBD2 (6 bases). The CDR3 totals 17 residues. V was shortened by 5 bases and J by 7 bases, with 27 bases between the two germline ends. Germline lookup yields CDR1 SEHNR and CDR2 FQNEAQ (reference sequence). CDR3 in amino acids: CASSNPEGLFPVGEQYF. CDR3 DNA sequence: TGTGCCAGCAGCAACCCGGAGGGCCTATTCCCGGTTGGTGAGCAGTACTTC.

This clone was seen just once. V gene TRBV6-5 combines with J gene TRBJ1-5; D uncertain. The CDR3 is 14 amino acids. The germline CDR1 and CDR2 sequences are MNHEY and SVGAGI. Trimming removed 3 bases at V and 7 bases at J, with 13 bases between. The CDR3 spells CASSYRPDGQPQHF. The CDR3, as DNA: TGTGCCAGCAGTTATCGCCCGGACGGCCAGCCCCAGCATTTT.

The chain links TRBV4-1 to TRBJ1-5, with D maybe TRBD1 (6 bases). V gave up 4 bases and J gave up 4 bases, with 8 bases separating them. The CDR3 loop spans 13 amino acids. The germline V gene encodes CDR1 MGHRA and CDR2 YSYEKL. CDR3 in DNA: TGCGCCAGCAGCCGGACAGAGAATCAGCCCCAGCATTTT. Translating it yields CASSRTENQPQHF.

This sequence joins TRBV6-6 and TRBJ1-1; 7 positions match TRBD1. The CDR3 has 13 residues. Germline V gives CDR1 MNHNY, CDR2 SVGAGI (reference sequence). Trimming removed 5 bases from V and 8 bases from J; junction bases left unmatched: 8. Written as DNA, the CDR3 is TGTGCCAGCAGTAACGATCCGGGACAGGAAGCTTTCTTT. Residues: CASSNDPGQEAFF.

This chain uses TRBV10-3 with TRBJ1-2, with 9 bases aligning to TRBD1. V shed 0 bases, J shed 6 bases, and the junction held 5 bases outside the gene matches. This CDR3 has 15 amino acids. Germline V gene sequence: CDR1 ENHRY, CDR2 SYGVKD. The CDR3 sequence: CAISESITGGDGYTF. The CDR3 nucleotides are TGTGCCATCAGTGAGTCTATTACAGGGGGCGATGGCTACACCTTC.

In its sample, this clone was seen once. The genes are TRBV27 and TRBJ2-1; 9 nucleotides line up with TRBD2. With V trimmed by 6 bases and J by 4 bases, 4 bases remained unmatched. The CDR3 has 14 amino acids. Germline V CDR1 and CDR2: MNHEY, SMNVEV (reference sequence). The CDR3, as DNA: TGTGCCAGCAGACCTAGCGGGAATTACAATGAGCAGTTCTTC. This sequence encodes CASRPSGNYNEQFF.

CDR3 residues: CASSKTGLGSPLHF. CDR3 coding DNA: TGTGCCAGCAGTAAAACAGGGTTGGGTTCACCCCTCCACTTT. The gene calls are TRBV6-5 and TRBJ1-6; TRBD1 might be the D (6 bases). Germline V gene sequence: CDR1 MNHEY, CDR2 SVGAGI. V lost 5 bases, J lost 9 bases, and 14 bases lay in between. The CDR3 spans 14 residues.

The V gene is TRBV27, the J gene TRBJ2-5; D not resolved. The J call is in doubt because the DNA end fits TRBJ2-7 better. Germline assignment: CDR1 MNHEY and CDR2 SMNVEV (reference sequence). The CDR3 is made up of 15 amino acids. In nucleotides, the CDR3 is TGTGCCAGCAGTTCATTTAAGGGCGGTGCCTACGAGCAGTACTTC. Amino acids: CASSSFKGGAYEQYF.

This rearrangement joins TRBV19 to TRBJ2-1; possibly TRBD2 for D (5 bases). The V end was cut by 3 bases, the J end by 7 bases, with 10 bases between. Germline V gene sequence: CDR1 LNHDA, CDR2 SQIVND (reference sequence). This CDR3 region has 13 residues. This chain's CDR3 is CASSMSSQNEQFF. The DNA for the CDR3 is TGTGCCAGTAGTATGTCTAGCCAAAATGAGCAGTTCTTC.

The gene calls are TRBV4-1 and TRBJ2-7; 9 nucleotides agree with TRBD1. Germline V gives CDR1 MGHRA, CDR2 YSYEKL. CDR3 size: 16 residues. Unmatched junction bases numbered 9, after V lost 6 bases and J lost 0 bases. The chain's CDR3 is CASRQVGTGSSYEQYF. CDR3 nucleotides: TGCGCCAGCAGGCAGGTTGGGACAGGGAGCTCCTACGAGCAGTACTTC.

This clone appeared once. This chain connects TRBV7-9 to TRBJ2-3; 7 nucleotides align to TRBD2. The germline CDR1 and CDR2 sequences are SEHNR and FQNEAQ (reference sequence). The CDR3 is 15 amino acids. With V trimmed by 5 bases and J by 4 bases, 9 bases remained unmatched. The DNA for the CDR3 is TGTGCCAGCAGCCAAAGCGGGGCATTCTCAGATACGCAGTATTTT. Translation gives CASSQSGAFSDTQYF.

The gene calls are TRBV30 and TRBJ2-3; D is perhaps TRBD1 (7 bases). Deletions cut 3 bases from V and 0 bases from J, with 13 bases between. This CDR3 comprises 15 residues. The germline CDR1 and CDR2 sequences are GTSNPN and SVGIG (reference sequence). CDR3 sequence: CAWREGQSSTDTQYF. CDR3 bases: TGTGCCTGGAGGGAGGGACAGTCCAGCACAGATACGCAGTATTTT. Variable domain in full (rest from reference TRBV30 and TRBJ2-3): SQTIHQWPATLVQPVGSPLSLECTVEGTSNPNLYWYRQAAGRGLQLLFYSVGIGQISSEVPQNLSASRPQDRQFILSSKKLLLSDSGFYLCAWREGQSSTDTQYFGPGTRLTVL.

The gene calls are TRBV7-9 and TRBJ2-3; 8 nucleotides align to TRBD2. The germline CDR1 and CDR2 sequences are SEHNR and FQNEAQ (reference sequence). V trimming: 1 base; J trimming: 14 bases; junction bases outside the gene matches: 5. The CDR3 runs to 12 residues. CDR3 DNA: TGTGCCAGCAGCTTAGGGGCGGGAGGAATGTATTTT. This codes for CASSLGAGGMYF.

J is TRBJ2-7 and V is TRBV10-2; D gene unclear. Germline V gives CDR1 WSHSY, CDR2 SAAADI. V was cut by 3 bases and J by 3 bases, with 15 bases left in between. This CDR3 has 15 residues. The CDR3, as DNA: TGCGCCAGCAGTGATTGGACGGCATACCTCTACGAGCAGTACTTC. Translating it yields CASSDWTAYLYEQYF.

The V gene is TRBV27, the J gene TRBJ2-7, with 7 nucleotides matching TRBD1. The length of the CDR3 is 15 residues. V shed 2 bases and J 6 bases; nucleotides not matched to a gene: 10. The V gene's germline CDR1 is MNHEY and CDR2 SMNVEV (reference sequence). CDR3 amino acids: CASSLGPTGAPEQYF. The DNA of the CDR3 is TGTGCCAGCAGTTTAGGGCCTACAGGGGCACCCGAGCAGTACTTC.

The CDR3 protein is CASSSPAHYNEQFF. CDR3 sequence (DNA): TGTGCCAGCAGCTCCCCCGCACACTACAATGAGCAGTTCTTC. The chain recombines TRBV7-2 with TRBJ2-1; no firm D call. V lost 4 bases and J lost 3, with 10 bases in between. Germline V gene data show CDR1 as SGHTA and CDR2 as FQGNSA. This CDR3 contains 14 residues.

The CDR3 sequence is CASSLSGTGVVYEQYF. As DNA, the CDR3 is TGTGCCAGCAGCTTAAGTGGGACAGGGGTAGTCTACGAGCAGTACTTC. This sequence joins TRBV4-2 and TRBJ2-7; 10 nucleotides align to TRBD1. There are 16 residues in the CDR3. The germline V gene encodes CDR1 LGHNA and CDR2 YNFKEQ. V dropped 5 bases and J dropped 3; count of bases not matched to a gene: 10.

This clone was seen once. The chain is built from TRBV7-9 and TRBJ2-2; unclear D gene. Germline loops: CDR1 SEHNR, CDR2 FQNEAQ (reference sequence). The CDR3 totals 13 residues. Trimming removed 3 bases at V and 7 bases at J, with 9 bases between. The chain's CDR3 is CASSFQLGGELFF. Written as DNA, the CDR3 is TGTGCCAGCAGCTTTCAACTCGGCGGGGAGCTGTTTTTT.

The V gene is TRBV5-4, the J gene TRBJ2-1; D uncertain. Per the germline V gene, CDR1 is SGHNT and CDR2 is YYREEE (reference sequence). V lost 0 bases and J lost 4, with 5 bases in between. The CDR3 spans 13 residues. The DNA for the CDR3 is TGTGCCAGCAGCTTGGGGTGGTACAATGAGCAGTTCTTC. Translating gives CASSLGWYNEQFF.

This clone was seen only a few times. This chain uses TRBV5-6 with TRBJ1-2; the match to TRBD1 covers 7 bases. CDR1 is SGHDT and CDR2 is YYEEEE in the germline V gene. The V segment lost 4 bases and the J segment 0 bases; nucleotides outside the gene matches: 6. The CDR3 is 15 amino acids. CDR3 sequence reads: CASSVGDSTNYGYTF. CDR3 sequence (DNA): TGTGCCAGCAGCGTAGGGGACAGCACTAACTATGGCTACACCTTC.

The gene calls are TRBV5-1 and TRBJ1-1, with no clear D. With 3 bases removed from V and 1 base from J, the gap between germline ends came to 10 bases. The CDR3 totals 14 residues. In germline, CDR1 is SGHRS, CDR2 YFSETQ. The CDR3 coding sequence is TGCGCCAGCAGCTCCGAAGCATGGAACACTGAAGCTTTCTTT. It encodes CASSSEAWNTEAFF.

CDR3 in amino acids: CASWSNTGELFF. CDR3 coding DNA: TGTGCCTCCTGGTCGAACACCGGGGAGCTGTTTTTT. This chain uses TRBV19 with TRBJ2-2; D remains unclear. This CDR3 is built from 12 residues. Germline V gene lookup returns CDR1 LNHDA and CDR2 SQIVND (reference sequence). V lost 11 bases and J 0 bases, leaving 7 bases between the germline ends.

The CDR3 nucleotides read TGTGCCAGCAGCCAAGCCCCGGACGGGATTCTTACCGGGGAGCTGTTTTTT. Protein sequence: CASSQAPDGILTGELFF. The chain is built from TRBV14 and TRBJ2-2, with D tentatively TRBD2 (5 bases). V was pared by 1 base and J by 5 bases, with 17 bases between. The CDR3 has 17 amino acids. Germline V gene data show CDR1 as SGHDN and CDR2 as FVKESK.